Detailed here is one T cell receptor beta chain. Its antigen is currently unknown. This entry belongs to a study of shared clonotypes between healthy human individuals. Study summary: Those who served as donors were a couple of women and a few men between the ages of 18 and 49. Per donor, CD8 memory used one plate, CD8 naive used two, CD4 memory used three and CD4 naive used three.

Each sorted subset replicate got 200 ng genomic DNA, about 33,000 genomes. Sequenced by immunoSEQ multiplex PCR; TCRdb stores in-frame clones only, minus some. The sample lists over 2 million clones, less than 95% seen once, with roughly 1.1% in the top ten. CD45RO-negative, CCR7-selected cells formed the naive CD8 fraction, which excluded terminally differentiated effector memory CD45RA+ cells. General study points: It was observed that 4% to 6% of naive CD4 clonotypes were shared across several donors.

Material for sequencing was naive CD8+ T cells sorted from blood. This TCR derives from a man between 18 and 35 years old in good health.

The CDR3 loop reads CASSHLLADQETQYF. As DNA, the CDR3 is TGCGCCAGCAGCCACTTACTAGCGGACCAAGAGACCCAGTACTTC. The gene calls are TRBV4-3 and TRBJ2-5; TRBD2 agrees at 8 bases. J lost 0 bases, V lost 3 bases, and 3 bases had no gene match. The CDR3 consists of 15 residues. Per the germline V gene, CDR1 is LGHNA and CDR2 is YSLEER.